These T cell receptor beta chains were read from a single sample in a study of blood T cell repertoires in COVID-19. Here immunoSEQ multiplex PCR was the method, and the copy in TCRdb shows in-frame clones only, minus some. The sample carries 250,000 to 350,000 clones, about 90% recorded once. The specimen sequenced was peripheral blood. Receptors originate from a woman in her forties or fifties who had recovered from COVID-19. Both conserved end residues are part of each CDR3. D genes are given only for firm matches. The size of a clone is reported for some rows only, either as once, few or many, or as a class for expanded clones.

>TRBD1|TRBV19|TRBJ1-5|NA
TGTGCCAGTAGTATAGGGGACAGGGGGCCGAAAAATCAGCCCCAGCATTTT
CASSIGDRGPKNQPQHF
>NA|TRBV11-2|TRBJ2-7|NA
TGTGCCAGCTCCCACGGGACGGGACTCTACGAGCAGTACTTC
CASSHGTGLYEQYF
>TRBD2|TRBV6-6|TRBJ2-1|NA
TGTGCCAGCAGCCCCTCTAGCGGGAGCTCCTACAATGAGCAGTTCTTC
CASSPSSGSSYNEQFF
>TRBD1|TRBV5-1|TRBJ2-7|NA
TGCGCCAGCGCCGCAGGGACAGGCACCTACGAGCAGTACTTC
CASAAGTGTYEQYF
>NA|TRBV4-2|TRBJ1-2|NA
TGTGCCAGCAGCGCTCCCCATGTAGGGGGAATCTATGGCTACACCTTC
CASSAPHVGGIYGYTF
>NA|TRBV6-6|TRBJ1-1|NA
TGTGCCAGCAGTTACTCGCAGTCCACTGAAGCTTTCTTT
CASSYSQSTEAFF
>TRBD2|TRBV4-1|TRBJ2-2|NA
TGCGCCAGCAGCCCATCCCCGGGAGGTGGTACCGGGGAGCTGTTTTTT
CASSPSPGGGTGELFF
>NA|TRBV18|TRBJ1-1|once
TGTGCCAGCTCACCGCTTGACAGTAACACTGAAGCTTTCTTT
CASSPLDSNTEAFF
>NA|TRBV10-3|TRBJ1-1|NA
TGTGCCATCAGTGACTTCAACACAGGGAACACTGAAGCTTTCTTT
CAISDFNTGNTEAFF
>TRBD2|TRBV28|TRBJ2-2|NA
TGTGCCAGCAGTTTGCGACCTTACTGGACTAGCGGGACACAGAACACCGGGGAGCTGTTTTTT
CASSLRPYWTSGTQNTGELFF
>TRBD2|TRBV7-2|TRBJ2-7|NA
TGTGCCAGCAGCTTAGTCGGGAGGTCCTACGAGCAGTACTTC
CASSLVGRSYEQYF
>TRBD1|TRBV10-3|TRBJ1-6|NA
TGTGCCATCAGTGAGACGGGACAGGGCTTGGGATCACCCCTCCACTTT
CAISETGQGLGSPLHF
>TRBD1|TRBV15|TRBJ1-4|NA
TGTGCCACCAGCAGAGGAGACAGGGATAATGAAAAACTGTTTTTT
CATSRGDRDNEKLFF
>NA|TRBV19|TRBJ1-4|once
TGTGCCAGTAGTATAGAGGCAAGGGAGCGATTGAAGGGAAAAACTGTTTTT
CASSIEARERLKGKTVF
>TRBD2|TRBV15|TRBJ2-1|NA
TGTGCCACCAGCCCCGGGGGTGGACTGGCGGGAGGGCGAGGCTCCTACAATGAGCAGTTCTTC
CATSPGGGLAGGRGSYNEQFF
>NA|TRBV5-1|TRBJ1-6|once
TGCGCCAGCAGCTTGGGGAGGGTTGGTGCGAATTCACCCCTCCACTTT
CASSLGRVGANSPLHF
>NA|TRBV11-2|TRBJ2-3|NA
TGTGCCAGCAGCAGATTAAGAGGAGGCGGAGATACGCAGTATTTT
CASSRLRGGGDTQYF
>TRBD1|TRBV5-1|TRBJ2-1|NA
TGCGCCAGCGCCTGGACAGGGTCCTACAATGAGCAGTTCTTC
CASAWTGSYNEQFF
>TRBD2|TRBV4-2|TRBJ2-1|NA
TGTGCCAGCAGCCAAGATCGGAGCGGGGGGTCCTACAATGAGCAGTTCTTC
CASSQDRSGGSYNEQFF
>NA|TRBV2|TRBJ1-5|few
TGTGCCAGCAGACCCGGCCAGGTCAATCAGCCCCAGCATTTT
CASRPGQVNQPQHF
>TRBD1|TRBV4-1|TRBJ2-5|NA
TGCGCCAGCAGTTTGGACAGGGAAGAGACCCAGTACTTC
CASSLDREETQYF
>TRBD2|TRBV27|TRBJ2-1|NA
TGTGCCAGCAGCCAAGAGGGACTAGGGGTCGGGGAGCAGTTCTTC
CASSQEGLGVGEQFF
>NA|TRBV18|TRBJ1-1|NA
TGTGCCAGCTCACCTTCCACGACAGGTCGCACTGAAGCTTTCTTT
CASSPSTTGRTEAFF
>TRBD1|TRBV11-2|TRBJ1-2|NA
TGTGCCAGCAGCTTAGATCGGACAGGGTGGAACTATGGCTACACCTTC
CASSLDRTGWNYGYTF
>NA|TRBV5-1|TRBJ1-1|NA
TGCGCCAGCAGCCGGACGGGGATGAACACTGAAGCTTTCTTT
CASSRTGMNTEAFF
>NA|TRBV19|TRBJ1-2|NA
TGTGCCAGTAGTCCTCGGGGTTCTGATGGCTACACCTTC
CASSPRGSDGYTF
>TRBD1|TRBV7-9|TRBJ1-2|NA
TGTGCCAGCAGCTATTCCGGGACAGCTAAATACTATGGCTACACCTTC
CASSYSGTAKYYGYTF
>NA|TRBV7-2|TRBJ2-7|NA
TGTGCCAGCAGCTTATTCAACTTGTACGAGCAGTACTTC
CASSLFNLYEQYF
>NA|TRBV4-3|TRBJ2-1|NA
TGCGCCAGCAGCCAGAAGTCCCCGTCGCGCCACAATGAGCAGTTCTTC
CASSQKSPSRHNEQFF
>NA|TRBV19|TRBJ2-7|once
TGTGCCACCCACCCCCGGGGGAACGGTGACGAGCAGTACTTC
CATHPRGNGDEQYF
>NA|TRBV28|TRBJ1-2|NA
TGTGCCAGCAGTCCCCCAGGGGCCTCTCTCTATGGCTACACCTTC
CASSPPGASLYGYTF
>TRBD1|TRBV5-1|TRBJ1-2|NA
TGCGCCAGCAGCTCCACTCGGACAGGGCGAGCTAACTATGGCTACACCTTC
CASSSTRTGRANYGYTF
>NA|TRBV29-1|TRBJ1-1|few
TGCAGCGTTGAGCGGGGTCTAAACACTGAAGCTTTCTTT
CSVERGLNTEAFF
>NA|TRBV18|TRBJ1-2|few
TGTGCCAGCTCGTACTCCGCCTCAGGGGCCGTCTGGGGCTACACCTTC
CASSYSASGAVWGYTF
>NA|TRBV11-2|TRBJ1-2|NA
TGTGCCAGCAGCTTAGGAAGGGGTTGGAACTATGGCTACACCTTC
CASSLGRGWNYGYTF
>TRBD2|TRBV5-1|TRBJ2-5|NA
TGCGCCAGCAGCTCCCACAGGGGTCCAACCGGCGGGAGGGGCCAAGAGACCCAGTACTTC
CASSSHRGPTGGRGQETQYF
>TRBD2|TRBV3-1/TRBV3-2|TRBJ2-5|NA
TGTGCCAGCAGCCAAGTCCTAGCGGGAGCTTCAGAGACCCAGTACTTC
CASSQVLAGASETQYF
>NA|TRBV11-1|TRBJ1-5|once
TGTGCCAGCAGCTTAGAGACAGGACAGCCCCAGCATTTT
CASSLETGQPQHF
>NA|TRBV19|TRBJ1-2|NA
TGTGCCAGTAGTATAGATCGGCGGGGTGGCGGCTACACCTTC
CASSIDRRGGGYTF
>TRBD1|TRBV10-3|TRBJ2-5|NA
TGTGCCATCAGTGCAGGGGGCCAGGAGACCCAGTACTTC
CAISAGGQETQYF
>TRBD1|TRBV4-2|TRBJ2-1|few
TGTGCCAGCAGCCAGCACCCGGGACAGGGTATCTACAATGAGCAGTTCTTC
CASSQHPGQGIYNEQFF
>TRBD1|TRBV30|TRBJ1-4|NA
TGTGCCTGGGGACAGGTGCCGAATGAAAAACTGTTTTTT
CAWGQVPNEKLFF
>TRBD1|TRBV3-1/TRBV3-2|TRBJ1-2|NA
TGTGCCAGCAGCCAAGTTGCCCAGGGGGCGAATGGCTACACCTTC
CASSQVAQGANGYTF
>TRBD2|TRBV5-1|TRBJ2-7|NA
TGCGCCAGCAGCCAGACTAGCGGGGGGCCCGCCGAGCAGTACTTC
CASSQTSGGPAEQYF
>TRBD1|TRBV28|TRBJ2-3|NA
TGTGCCAGCAGTTTCGCCAGGGGGAGTACAGATACGCAGTATTTT
CASSFARGSTDTQYF
>NA|TRBV6-4|TRBJ2-3|NA
TGTGCCAGCAGTGTTGAGGCAAGCACAGATACGCAGTATTTT
CASSVEASTDTQYF
>TRBD1|TRBV7-2|TRBJ2-1|NA
TGTGCCAGCAGCTATCAGGGGGCTTGGAATGAGCAGTTCTTC
CASSYQGAWNEQFF
>TRBD2|TRBV9|TRBJ2-3|NA
TGTGCCAGCAGCCCCCGACTAGCGGGTGGAGATACGCAGTATTTT
CASSPRLAGGDTQYF
>NA|TRBV7-2|TRBJ1-1|NA
TGTGCCAGCAGCTTAGAAGGGGCCGGGAACACTGAAGCTTTCTTT
CASSLEGAGNTEAFF
>NA|TRBV6-2/TRBV6-3|TRBJ2-6|NA
TGTGCCAGCAGTTACGGGGCAGCCTCTGGGGCCAACGTCCTGACTTTC
CASSYGAASGANVLTF
>TRBD1|TRBV4-3|TRBJ2-7|NA
TGCGCCAGCAGCCCCCGGGACAGGGGACCCTACGAGCAGTACTTC
CASSPRDRGPYEQYF
>TRBD1|TRBV6-5|TRBJ1-5|NA
TGTGCCAGCAGGGGACAGGTGAATCAGCCCCAGCATTTT
CASRGQVNQPQHF
>TRBD1|TRBV4-2|TRBJ2-1|NA
TGTGCCAGCAGGTCCATTCCGGGACAGGGGTCCTACAATGAGCAGTTCTTC
CASRSIPGQGSYNEQFF
>NA|TRBV9|TRBJ2-5|NA
TGTGCCAGCAGCGTAGCTACACCGGGAGAGACCCAGTACTTC
CASSVATPGETQYF